This T cell receptor (beta chain) stems from a study of metastatic and nonmetastatic thyroid tumors. Study results and caveats: Versus benign nodules, malignant thyroid tumors reportedly had significantly higher TCR beta diversity, in blood and tumor.

MiXCR was used by TCRdb to re-call the PCR reads. The table has about 93,000 clones, around 9.1% seen once. All patients were treatment-naive before thyroid surgery. Remarks on this clone: Its antigen remains unidentified. Compared with germline, one end of the junction differs, possibly owing to a read error.

CDR3 length equals 16 residues. Germline CDR1 and CDR2: SGHTA and FQGNSA. This TCR was recovered from a female donor with papillary thyroid cancer or a benign thyroid nodule (not recorded which). Some clones in this sample may be carry-over from other donors' samples. J is TRBJ2-5 and V is TRBV7-2; a possible D gene is TRBD2 (7 bases). Material: blood. CDR3 sequence: CASRSSRGLIQETKYF. The CDR3, as DNA: TGTGCCAGCAGATCATCGCGGGGGCTTATTCAAGAGACCAAGTACTTC.